Detailed here is one T cell receptor beta chain. Its antigen is currently not known. No base qualities exist here, and no much larger clone lies one base off it. This entry comes from a study of T cells after yellow fever vaccination (dated by TCRdb to about 2019). Describing the broader study: The SMART-Seq v4 Ultra Low Input RNA kit was used to prepare libraries from fractions with low cell numbers. To follow T-cell clones before and after both primary and booster YFV17D yellow fever vaccination, bulk TCR alpha and beta repertoires underwent longitudinal sequencing. Two healthy male donors made up the cohort, one aged 18 to 29 years and the other aged 30 to 40 years. Blood was drawn at multiple timepoints before and after primary and secondary immunization, with bulk PBMC replicates and cell subsets isolated. What the study reported, not specific to this receptor: Computational filtering was required because FACS-sorted repertoires could contain abundant contaminating clonotypes from the bulk population. Compared with the primary T-cell response, the secondary T-cell response was weaker but faster, peaking on day 5 rather than day 15. Only a couple of donors were included in the study, so the extent to which the findings can be generalized is limited. Most clones expanded after primary vaccination were re-detected after the booster (just under 97% of CD4 and around 86% of CD8), suggesting broad memory maintenance. A small fraction of clonotypes showed up in both the CD4 and CD8 compartments, probably as a result of convergent recombination.

Read against the paper, the sample's treatment or condition label means: live attenuated yellow fever vaccine strain. At each blood-draw timepoint, two biological replicates of bulk PBMCs were collected. PBMCs were isolated from peripheral blood using a standard Ficoll-Paque protocol. TriZol was used to extract RNA from bulk PBMCs, from CD4 and CD8 fractions, and from dextramer-positive and dextramer-negative fractions. Sequenced using an Illumina NovaSeq 6000. TCR cDNA was synthesized by 5'RACE template switching, which introduced a universal primer site and unique molecular identifiers. cDNA synthesis was primed from both the TCR alpha and TCR beta constant segments. Library amplification involved two PCR steps, and the second step added sample barcodes and sequencing adapters. Sequencing of the libraries was done on either Illumina HiSeq 2500 (2x100 bp) or NovaSeq (2x150 bp). In the source study's methods: Reads were demultiplexed and collapsed into UMI consensus sequences with MIGEC, and V(D)J alignment was performed with MiXCR. Using edgeR on replicate PBMC samples, clonotypes were called vaccine-responding if FDR was below 0.01 and the log2 fold change was above 5 up to day 15. Each bulk clonotype received a CD4 or CD8 identity based on whether the sequenced CD4 or CD8 repertoire contained that clonotype at higher abundance. In-frame beta chains were kept once TCRdb had trimmed the public reads at Q25 with fastp and called clones with MiXCR. Each record represents a unique CDR3 protein, reported with the most common genes and DNA among its rows. These V and J calls are TCRdb output, not the study's own analysis. The sample table shows over 300,000 distinct CDR3 sequences, and approximately 4% are seen once. The top ten hold around 23% of the sample.

Per the germline V gene, SGHTA is the CDR1 and FQGNSA is the CDR2. The CDR3 sequence holds 14 residues, the cysteine and phenylalanine included. Solely the CDR3 DNA is kept, with 42 bases framed from the first base. V is shortened by 3 bases, J by 2 bases, and the region joining them spans 10 bases. Source: PBMCs, taken 5 days after the yellow fever booster vaccination. The sequence joins TRBV7-2 to TRBJ1-1, with the D gene uncertain. This clonotype was sampled from a man aged 18 to 29 who received the YFV17D yellow fever vaccine. The encoded CDR3 is CASSLWRPNTEAFF. The DNA sequence reads TGTGCCAGCAGCTTGTGGAGACCCAACACTGAAGCTTTCTTT.